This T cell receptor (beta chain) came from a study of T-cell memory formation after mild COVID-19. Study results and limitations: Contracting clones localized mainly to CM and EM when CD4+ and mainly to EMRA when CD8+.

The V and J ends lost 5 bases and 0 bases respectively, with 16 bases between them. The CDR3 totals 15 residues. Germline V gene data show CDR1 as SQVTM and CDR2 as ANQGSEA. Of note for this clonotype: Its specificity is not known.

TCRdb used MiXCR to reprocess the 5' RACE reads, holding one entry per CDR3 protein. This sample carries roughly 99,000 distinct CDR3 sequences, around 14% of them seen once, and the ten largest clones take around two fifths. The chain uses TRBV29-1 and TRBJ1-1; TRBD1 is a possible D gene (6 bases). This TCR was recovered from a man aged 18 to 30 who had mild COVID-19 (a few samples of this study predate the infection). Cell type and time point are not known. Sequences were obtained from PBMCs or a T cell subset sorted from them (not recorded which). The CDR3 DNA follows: TGCAGCGTTAGCGATGACAGGATCATGAACACTGAAGCTTTCTTT. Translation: CSVSDDRIMNTEAFF.